Listed below are T cell receptor beta chains from one sample, sequenced in a study of molecular identifiers for immune sequencing clone quantification. TCRdb re-derived calls from the PCR reads in MiXCR, one entry per CDR3 protein. The table includes 80,000 to 130,000 distinct CDR3 sequences, over 30% detected once. Sample: naive CD8+ T cells from blood, with Jurkat cell RNA spiked in. The receptors originated from a human donor in good health. Some libraries in this study had Jurkat cell RNA spiked in. CDR3s leave out the opening cysteine and the closing phenylalanine or tryptophan. Only part of the rows carry a size: once, few, many, or a class if the clone is expanded.

many TRBV7-2 ASSPRTDTQY
many TRBV6-5 ATVTGTGEQY
. TRBV20-1 SARGGGPGELI
many TRBV6-2/TRBV6-3 ASSFLGPQPQH
many TRBV28 ASRVREDYGYT
many TRBV3-1 ASSNRDVGADTEAF
many TRBV20-1 SARDLRSGLAGFEQF
. TRBV27 ASSLTGIGSEQY
. TRBV2 ASIGGTPYGYT
many TRBV28 ASSLGAAGRPQH
. TRBV2 ASSDRGLSTDTQC
few TRBV4-3 ASSQDRVGAYEQY
once TRBV28 ASSFSLYEQH
many TRBV12-3/TRBV12-4 ASSFTTGYGYT
many TRBV7-2 ASSQPGRPTYEQY
few TRBV7-9 ASMSGAELAKNIQY
. TRBV15 ATSRQGSPYNEQF
many TRBV7-2 ASRDGPRDEQY
many TRBV7-3 ASSLTGGNPYGYT
many TRBV6-5 ASKSGGTDTQY
. TRBV20-1 SARVAGGLSYEQH
. TRBV6-1 ASSEVVSLAEAF
many TRBV29-1 SIRSGTEAF
. TRBV9 ASSVSQRAPGELI
once TRBV5-6 ASSLSPNTEAF
many TRBV7-8 ASSLGWGAGQPQH
. TRBV6-5 ASSTTTGTSGMKPLETQY
many TRBV7-6 ATGLAGGQLTDTQY
few TRBV7-9 ASSLSENTEAF
. TRBV19 ASTLQGENTEAF
. TRBV20-1 SAWDITGTSVYEQY
few TRBV9 ASSVPTGPHSGANVLT
. TRBV7-9 ASSAVRTAISPLH
many TRBV6-5 ASSPLDYTDTQY
. TRBV6-2/TRBV6-3 ASSYTGSLGGEQY
. TRBV11-2 ASCPTGYEQY
few TRBV28 ASSFQVAGSDTQY
many TRBV6-5 ASSPGTGPGELF
. TRBV9 ASSVGPSGSFAGELF
many TRBV29-1 SVDLNTGELF
. TRBV28 ASSFGFGGYT